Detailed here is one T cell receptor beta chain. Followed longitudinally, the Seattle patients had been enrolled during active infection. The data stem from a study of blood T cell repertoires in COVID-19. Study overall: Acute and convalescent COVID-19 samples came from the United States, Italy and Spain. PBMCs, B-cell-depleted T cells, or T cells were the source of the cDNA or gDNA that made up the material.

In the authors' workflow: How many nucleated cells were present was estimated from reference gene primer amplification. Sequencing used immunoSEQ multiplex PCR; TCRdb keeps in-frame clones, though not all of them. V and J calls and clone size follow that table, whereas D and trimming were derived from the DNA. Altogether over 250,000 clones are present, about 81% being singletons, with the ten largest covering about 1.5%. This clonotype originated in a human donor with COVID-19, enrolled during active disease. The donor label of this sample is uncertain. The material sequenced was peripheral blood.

CDR3 nucleotide sequence: TGCGCCAGCACCCAAGCCTTAGCGGGAGCTGTTGAGCAGTTCTTC. Translation gives CASTQALAGAVEQFF. This chain links TRBV5-1 with TRBJ2-1; 9 nucleotides line up with TRBD2. Germline V gene sequence: CDR1 SGHRS, CDR2 YFSETQ. There are 15 residues in the CDR3. V was clipped by 6 bases and J by 9 bases; unmatched bases: 13.